The 24 T cell receptor beta chains in this list originate from one sample, sequenced in a study of T cell clonotyping in hematopoietic cell transplantation. TCRdb's table, derived via immunoSEQ multiplex PCR, lists solely in-frame clones and lacks some. The profile shows tens of thousands of clones, approximately 94% of them singletons. Sequencing input: peripheral blood mononuclear cells. All receptors come from a woman between 50 and 59 years old in good health. Some clones in this sample may be carry-over from other donors' samples.

This clone is a singleton in its sample. The gene calls are TRBV7-2 and TRBJ2-5; D unclear. With 3 bases removed from V and 4 bases from J, the gap between germline ends came to 3 bases. Germline CDR1 is SGHTA and CDR2 is FQGNSA. There are 11 residues in the CDR3. CDR3 nucleotide sequence: TGTGCCAGCAGCTTGACAGAGACCCAGTACTTC. Translation gives CASSLTETQYF.

This clone was detected a few times. The V call is TRBV27, the J call TRBJ1-2; D is possibly TRBD1 (6 bases). Per germline, CDR1 MNHEY and CDR2 SMNVEV (reference sequence). There are 16 residues in the CDR3. V was shortened by 2 bases and J by 4 bases, with 17 bases between the two germline ends. CDR3: CASSLLYGTQIYGYTF. The CDR3 DNA is TGTGCCAGCAGTTTACTCTACGGGACACAGATCTATGGCTACACCTTC.

The chain is built from TRBV2 and TRBJ1-6; tentatively, D is TRBD1 (6 bases). From germline, CDR1 is SNHLY and CDR2 FYNNEI. V was clipped by 6 bases and J by 9 bases, with 21 bases between them. CDR3 length equals 16 residues. In nucleotides, the CDR3 is TGTGCCAGCAGGGCCTACATCCGGGACAAAGGTTCACCCCTCCACTTT. Translation gives CASRAYIRDKGSPLHF.

The chain has TRBV9 and TRBJ1-6; D not certain. The CDR3 has 15 residues. From germline, CDR1 is SGDLS and CDR2 YYNGEE. Trimming removed 2 bases from V and 0 bases from J, with 6 bases in between. CDR3: CASSVFSSYNSPLHF. CDR3 sequence (DNA): TGTGCCAGCAGCGTCTTTAGCTCCTATAATTCACCCCTCCACTTT.

The chain joins TRBV7-6 to TRBJ2-2; the D is unclear. The CDR3 is 14 amino acids. Germline CDR1 reads SGHVS; CDR2 reads FNYEAQ. V shed 6 bases and J shed 4 bases, with 12 bases lying between them. CDR3 sequence reads: CASRAQRTTGELFF. The CDR3 DNA is TGTGCCAGCAGAGCACAGAGAACCACCGGGGAGCTGTTTTTT.

The chain employs TRBV11-2 and TRBJ1-2; D remains ambiguous. Trimming stripped 3 bases from V and 9 bases from J, with 14 bases between. From germline, CDR1 is SGHAT and CDR2 FQNNGV. This CDR3 contains 13 residues. Written as DNA, the CDR3 is TGTGCCAGCAGCTTGAATAGGGTGAGGAGCTACACCTTC. Protein product: CASSLNRVRSYTF.

This sequence joins TRBV5-1 and TRBJ2-6; D not resolved. Per the germline V gene, CDR1 is SGHRS and CDR2 is YFSETQ. The CDR3 runs to 14 residues. The ends were cut back, 6 bases at V and 3 bases at J, with 10 bases in the middle. DNA of the CDR3: TGCGCCAGCACCCTGGGGTATGGGGCCAACGTCCTGACTTTC. This translates into CASTLGYGANVLTF.

The V gene is TRBV9, the J gene TRBJ2-7, with D hard to call. The CDR3 is 14 amino acids. Germline V gene sequence: CDR1 SGDLS, CDR2 YYNGEE. Between the trimmed V and J ends, which lost 0 bases and 0 bases, there was a span of 7 bases. CDR3 DNA: TGTGCCAGCAGCGTAGATCACCTCTCCTACGAGCAGTACTTC. It yields the protein CASSVDHLSYEQYF.

V gene TRBV7-6 combines with J gene TRBJ1-1, with 9 bases aligning to TRBD1. Trimming removed 4 bases from V and 3 bases from J; junction bases left unmatched: 9. CDR1 SGHVS and CDR2 FNYEAQ come from the germline V gene. There are 16 residues in the CDR3. The CDR3 nucleotides read TGTGCCAGCAGCTCGGGGATGGGACAGGGACACACTGAAGCTTTCTTT. Protein sequence: CASSSGMGQGHTEAFF. Full variable domain (missing parts from reference TRBV7-6 and TRBJ1-1): GAGVSQSPRYKVTKRGQDVALRCDPISGHVSLYWYRQALGQGPEFLTYFNYEAQQDKSGLPNDRFSAERPEGSISTLTIQRTEQRDSAMYRCASSSGMGQGHTEAFFGQGTRLTVV.

This rearrangement joins TRBV11-3 to TRBJ1-1, with D perhaps TRBD1 (5 bases). Germline assignment: CDR1 SGHNT and CDR2 YENEEA. Trimming cost V 9 bases and J 3 bases, with 8 bases left between them. CDR3 length: 11 amino acids. In DNA form, the CDR3 reads TGTGCCAGTTCAGGGTACACTGAAGCTTTCTTT. This encodes CASSGYTEAFF.

J is TRBJ1-4 and V is TRBV19; possibly TRBD1 for D (6 bases). The germline gives CDR1 LNHDA, CDR2 SQIVND (reference sequence). The CDR3 runs 14 residues. V dropped 4 bases and J dropped 7 bases, with 13 bases sitting between them. The CDR3: CASSTDSVTEKLFF. In nucleotides, the CDR3 is TGTGCCAGTAGTACGGACAGCGTAACTGAAAAACTGTTTTTT. Combining the CDR3 with reference TRBV19 and TRBJ1-4 gives the whole variable domain DGGITQSPKYLFRKEGQNVTLSCEQNLNHDAMYWYRQDPGQGLRLIYYSQIVNDFQKGDIAEGYSVSREKKESFPLTVTSAQKNPTAFYLCASSTDSVTEKLFFGSGTQLSVL.

This clone was seen a single time. V gene TRBV30 combines with J gene TRBJ1-1; no definite D call. V was pared by 1 base and J by 7 bases, with 7 bases between. CDR3 length: 11 residues. From germline, CDR1 is GTSNPN and CDR2 SVGIG (reference sequence). CDR3 nucleotides: TGTGCCTGGAGTGGGACGCTTGAAGCTTTCTTT. This sequence encodes CAWSGTLEAFF.

V is TRBV2 and J is TRBJ1-5, with D uncertain. Germline CDR1 reads SNHLY; CDR2 reads FYNNEI. The length of the CDR3 is 16 residues. Trimming took off 2 bases at V and 6 bases at J, with 17 bases between the two ends. CDR3 protein: CASSERWKYSGQPQHF. CDR3 nucleotide sequence: TGTGCCAGCAGTGAACGGTGGAAATATTCAGGTCAGCCCCAGCATTTT.

The chain is built from TRBV6-6 and TRBJ1-4; TRBD1 matches at 11 bases. The CDR3 contains 15 residues. V gave up 2 bases and J gave up 7 bases; unmatched junction bases: 3. Per the germline V gene, CDR1 is MNHNY and CDR2 is SVGAGI (reference sequence). CDR3 sequence reads: CASSYTGTGGEKLFF. Here the CDR3 DNA reads TGTGCCAGCAGTTACACCGGGACAGGGGGTGAAAAACTGTTTTTT.

The rearrangement joins TRBV25-1 to TRBJ1-3; 8 bases align to TRBD1. Per germline, CDR1 MGHDK and CDR2 SYGVNS. The CDR3 runs to 16 residues. The junction had 8 bases not matched to a gene; V was cut back by 3 bases and J by 4 bases. Here the CDR3 DNA reads TGTGCCAGCAGTGACCCTCAGGGGGCGGGCGGAAACACCATATATTTT. This encodes CASSDPQGAGGNTIYF.

This clone was recorded only once. The chain uses TRBV28 and TRBJ1-3, with TRBD1 identical over 7 bases. The ends lost 3 bases at V and 1 base at J; junction bases unmatched: 6. Germline V gene data show CDR1 as MDHEN and CDR2 as SYDVKM. The CDR3 loop spans 16 amino acids. The CDR3 reads CASSLAGGSSGNTIYF. The CDR3 DNA reads as TGTGCCAGCAGTTTGGCAGGGGGAAGTTCTGGAAACACCATATATTTT.

The chain is built from TRBV12-5 and TRBJ2-3; D gene unclear. The CDR3 runs 15 residues. Germline V gene sequence: CDR1 LGHNT, CDR2 FRNRAP. With 1 base removed from V and 0 bases from J, the gap between germline ends came to 8 bases. The CDR3 DNA follows: TGTGCTAGTGGTTTGGGGGCCTATAGCACAGATACGCAGTATTTT. This encodes CASGLGAYSTDTQYF.

The rearrangement joins TRBV7-2 to TRBJ2-3; D is unresolved. CDR1 is SGHTA, CDR2 FQGNSA, per germline. CDR3 length: 16 amino acids. The V and J ends lost 2 bases and 2 bases respectively, with 14 bases between them. CDR3 nucleotides: TGTGCCAGCAGCTTATCGGCCATTCATATCACAGATACGCAGTATTTT. It codes for CASSLSAIHITDTQYF.

The J gene is TRBJ1-6, the V gene TRBV11-3; D is undetermined. Germline V gene data show CDR1 as SGHNT and CDR2 as YENEEA. The CDR3 runs to 15 residues. The V gene lost 5 bases and the J gene lost 8 bases, with 16 bases spanning the gap. The CDR3 DNA is TGTGCCAGCAGCCCCTTTGGATTGCCTTATTCACCCCTCCACTTT. As protein: CASSPFGLPYSPLHF.

J is TRBJ2-3 and V is TRBV7-7, with D uncertain. CDR3 length equals 15 residues. Germline V gene data show CDR1 as SSHAT and CDR2 as FNYEAQ (reference sequence). V lost 4 bases and J lost 0, with 11 bases in between. CDR3 DNA sequence: TGTGCCAGCAGCTACGGTCCTACTAGCACAGATACGCAGTATTTT. It is translated as CASSYGPTSTDTQYF.

The rearrangement uses TRBV11-3 and TRBJ1-4; 9 nucleotides match TRBD1. Per the germline V gene, CDR1 is SGHNT and CDR2 is YENEEA. V was clipped by 6 bases and J by 5 bases; unmatched bases: 7. CDR3 length: 15 residues. CDR3 bases: TGTGCCAGCAGTCAACAGGGGGCCGTAAATGAAAAACTGTTTTTT. It translates to CASSQQGAVNEKLFF. Full variable domain (rest looked up from reference TRBV11-3 and TRBJ1-4): EAGVVQSPRYKIIEKKQPVAFWCNPISGHNTLYWYLQNLGQGPELLIRYENEEAVDDSQLPKDRFSAERLKGVDSTLKIQPAELGDSAVYLCASSQQGAVNEKLFFGSGTQLSVL.

In DNA, the CDR3 is TGTGCCAGCAGCTTAACAGATTACGAGCAGTACTTC. It translates to CASSLTDYEQYF. The chain recombines TRBV7-6 with TRBJ2-7, with D hard to call. The CDR3 runs to 12 residues. The V gene's germline CDR1 is SGHVS and CDR2 FNYEAQ. V lost 2 bases, J lost 4 bases, and 6 bases lay in between.

The rearrangement links TRBV2 to TRBJ1-2; D unresolved. The V gene lost 1 base and the J gene lost 8 bases, with 14 bases spanning the gap. Germline loops: CDR1 SNHLY, CDR2 FYNNEI. The CDR3 runs to 14 residues. The CDR3, as DNA: TGTGCCAGCAGTGAAGAGTTGCCCCTAGAGGGCTACACCTTC. Its protein is CASSEELPLEGYTF.

This rearrangement joins TRBV7-6 to TRBJ2-2; D possibly matches TRBD1 or TRBD2 (7 bases each). Germline assignment: CDR1 SGHVS and CDR2 FNYEAQ. Trimming removed 5 bases from V and 2 bases from J, with 12 bases in between. This CDR3 is built from 15 residues. This chain's CDR3 is CASSQGGENTGELFF. DNA of the CDR3: TGTGCCAGCAGCCAGGGGGGGGAAAACACCGGGGAGCTGTTTTTT.